The present entry profiles one TCR beta chain with its context. Seattle patients were enrolled during active infection and followed longitudinally. This sample was included in a study of blood T cell repertoires in COVID-19. About the research overall: The United States, Italy and Spain supplied acute and convalescent COVID-19 samples. T cells, B-cell-depleted T cells, or PBMCs provided the cDNA or gDNA that served as material.

CDR3 length equals 15 residues. CDR1 and CDR2 (germline): MNHEY, SMNVEV (reference sequence). J gave up 5 bases and V 6 bases, and 7 bases lay outside the gene matches. As processed by the authors: Estimation of nucleated cell counts was performed using reference gene primer amplification. Produced via immunoSEQ multiplex PCR; TCRdb's table is partial and in-frame only. V and J calls and clone size are copied from that table; D and trimming were computed from the DNA. Among 140,000 or so clones listed, about four fifths were seen once. The sequence derives from a woman between 65 and 79 years old with COVID-19, enrolled during active disease. The chain combines TRBV27 with TRBJ2-3; 11 bases align to TRBD2. What was sequenced was peripheral blood. The CDR3: CASRRSGGAVDTQYF. CDR3 sequence (DNA): TGTGCCAGCAGACGTAGCGGGGGGGCAGTAGATACGCAGTATTTT.